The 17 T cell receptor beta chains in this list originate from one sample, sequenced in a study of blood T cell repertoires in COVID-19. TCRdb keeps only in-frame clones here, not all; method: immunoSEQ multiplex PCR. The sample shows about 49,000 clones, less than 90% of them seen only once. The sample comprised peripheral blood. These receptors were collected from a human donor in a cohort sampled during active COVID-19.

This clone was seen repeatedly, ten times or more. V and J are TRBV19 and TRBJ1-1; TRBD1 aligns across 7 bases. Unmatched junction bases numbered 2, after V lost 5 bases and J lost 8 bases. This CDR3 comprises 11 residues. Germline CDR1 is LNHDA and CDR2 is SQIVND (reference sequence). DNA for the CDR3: TGTGCCAGTAGTCGGGACAGAGAAGCTTTCTTT. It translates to CASSRDREAFF.

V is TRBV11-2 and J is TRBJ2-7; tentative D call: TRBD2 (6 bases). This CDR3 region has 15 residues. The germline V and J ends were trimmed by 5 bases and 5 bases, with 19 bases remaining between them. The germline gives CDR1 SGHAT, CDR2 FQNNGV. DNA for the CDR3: TGTGCCAGCAGCATAAGGCCCGGGGGTGCGGACGAGCAGTACTTC. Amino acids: CASSIRPGGADEQYF.

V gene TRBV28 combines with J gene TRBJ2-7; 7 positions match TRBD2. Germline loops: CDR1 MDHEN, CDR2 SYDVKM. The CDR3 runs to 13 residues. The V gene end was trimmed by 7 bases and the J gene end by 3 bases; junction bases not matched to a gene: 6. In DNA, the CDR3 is TGTGCCAGCACTCGCCGGGACTACTACGAGCAGTACTTC. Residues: CASTRRDYYEQYF.

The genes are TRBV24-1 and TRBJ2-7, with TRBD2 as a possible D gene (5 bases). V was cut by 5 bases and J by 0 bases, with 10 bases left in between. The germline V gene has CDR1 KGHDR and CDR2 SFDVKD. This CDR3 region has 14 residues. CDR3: CATSGAGGSYEQYF. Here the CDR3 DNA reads TGTGCCACCAGTGGGGCGGGCGGCTCCTACGAGCAGTACTTC.

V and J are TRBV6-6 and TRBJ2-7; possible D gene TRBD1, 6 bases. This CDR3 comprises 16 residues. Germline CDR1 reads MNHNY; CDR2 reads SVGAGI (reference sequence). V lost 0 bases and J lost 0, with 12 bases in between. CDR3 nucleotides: TGTGCCAGCAGTTACTCCCACGGGACACTCTCCTACGAGCAGTACTTC. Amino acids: CASSYSHGTLSYEQYF.

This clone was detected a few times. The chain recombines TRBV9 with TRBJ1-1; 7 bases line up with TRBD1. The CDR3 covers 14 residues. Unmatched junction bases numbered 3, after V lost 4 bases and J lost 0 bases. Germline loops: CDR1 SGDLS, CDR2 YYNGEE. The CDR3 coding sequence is TGTGCCAGCAGCCCCGGGACAGTGAACACTGAAGCTTTCTTT. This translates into CASSPGTVNTEAFF.

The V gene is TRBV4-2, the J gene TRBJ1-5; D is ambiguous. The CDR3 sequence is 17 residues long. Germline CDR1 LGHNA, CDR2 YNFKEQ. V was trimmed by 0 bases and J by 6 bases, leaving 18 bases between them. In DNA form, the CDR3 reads TGTGCCAGCAGCCAAGATTTCTCGGGTGGATCGGGTCAGCCCCAGCATTTT. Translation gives CASSQDFSGGSGQPQHF.

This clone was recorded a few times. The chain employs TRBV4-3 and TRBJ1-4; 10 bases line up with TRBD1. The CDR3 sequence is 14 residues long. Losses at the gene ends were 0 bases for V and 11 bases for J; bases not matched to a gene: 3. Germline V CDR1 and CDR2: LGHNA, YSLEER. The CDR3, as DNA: TGCGCCAGCAGCCAAGAAGGGACAGGGGAGAAACTGTTTTTT. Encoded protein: CASSQEGTGEKLFF.

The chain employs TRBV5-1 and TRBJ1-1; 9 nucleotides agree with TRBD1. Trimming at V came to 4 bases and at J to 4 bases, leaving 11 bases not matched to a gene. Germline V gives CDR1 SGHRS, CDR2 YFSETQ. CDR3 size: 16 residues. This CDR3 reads CASSLSGQGLITEAFF. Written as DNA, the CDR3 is TGCGCCAGCAGCCTAAGTGGACAGGGGCTTATCACTGAAGCTTTCTTT. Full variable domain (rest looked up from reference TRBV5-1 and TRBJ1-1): KAGVTQTPRYLIKTRGQQVTLSCSPISGHRSVSWYQQTPGQGLQFLFEYFSETQRNKGNFPGRFSGRQFSNSRSEMNVSTLELGDSALYLCASSLSGQGLITEAFFGQGTRLTVV.

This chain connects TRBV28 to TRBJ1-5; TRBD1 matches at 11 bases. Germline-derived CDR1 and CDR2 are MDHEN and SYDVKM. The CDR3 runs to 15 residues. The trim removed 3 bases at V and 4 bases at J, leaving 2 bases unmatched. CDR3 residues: CASSFGQGANQPQHF. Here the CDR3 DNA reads TGTGCCAGCAGTTTCGGACAGGGGGCGAATCAGCCCCAGCATTTT.

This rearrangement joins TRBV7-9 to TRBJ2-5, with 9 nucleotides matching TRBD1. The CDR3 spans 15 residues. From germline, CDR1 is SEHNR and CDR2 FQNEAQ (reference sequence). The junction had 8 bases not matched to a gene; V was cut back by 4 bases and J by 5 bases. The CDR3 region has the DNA TGTGCCAGCAGCTGGGAACAGGGGGCCCTGGAGACCCAGTACTTC. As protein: CASSWEQGALETQYF.

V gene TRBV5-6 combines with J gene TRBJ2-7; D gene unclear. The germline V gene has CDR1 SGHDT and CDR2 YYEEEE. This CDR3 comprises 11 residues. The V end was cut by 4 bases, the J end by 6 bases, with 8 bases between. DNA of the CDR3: TGTGCCAGCAGCCTCGTTCGCGAGCAGTACTTC. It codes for CASSLVREQYF. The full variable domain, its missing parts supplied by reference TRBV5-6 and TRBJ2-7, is DAGVTQSPTHLIKTRGQQVTLRCSPKSGHDTVSWYQQALGQGPQFIFQYYEEEERQRGNFPDRFSGHQFPNYSSELNVNALLLGDSALYLCASSLVREQYFGPGTRLTVT.

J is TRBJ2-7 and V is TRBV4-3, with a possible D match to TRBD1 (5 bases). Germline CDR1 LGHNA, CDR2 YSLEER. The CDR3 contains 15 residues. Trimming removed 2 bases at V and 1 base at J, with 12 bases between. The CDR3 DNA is TGCGCCAGCAGCCAATCACTCAGGGATTCCTACGAGCAGTACTTC. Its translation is CASSQSLRDSYEQYF.

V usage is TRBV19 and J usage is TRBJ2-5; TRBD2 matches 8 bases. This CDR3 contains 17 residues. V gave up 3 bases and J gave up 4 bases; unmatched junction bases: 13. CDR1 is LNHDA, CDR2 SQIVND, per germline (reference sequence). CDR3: CASSMGFLGGGRETQYF. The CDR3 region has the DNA TGTGCCAGTAGTATGGGATTTCTCGGGGGGGGGCGAGAGACCCAGTACTTC.

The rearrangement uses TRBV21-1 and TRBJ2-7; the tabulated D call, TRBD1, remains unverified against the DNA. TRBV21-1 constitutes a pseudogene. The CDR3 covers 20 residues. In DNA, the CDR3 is TGTGCCAGCAGCAAAGAGGGACTCACTGAAAGACAGGGGGCTGAGTACGAGCAGTACTTC. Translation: CASSKEGLTERQGAEYEQYF.

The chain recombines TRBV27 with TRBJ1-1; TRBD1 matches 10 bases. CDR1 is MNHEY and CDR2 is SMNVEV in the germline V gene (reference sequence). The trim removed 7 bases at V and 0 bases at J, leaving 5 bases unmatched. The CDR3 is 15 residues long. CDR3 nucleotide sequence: TGTGCCAGCAAGGGACAGGGGCGGATGAACACTGAAGCTTTCTTT. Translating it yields CASKGQGRMNTEAFF.

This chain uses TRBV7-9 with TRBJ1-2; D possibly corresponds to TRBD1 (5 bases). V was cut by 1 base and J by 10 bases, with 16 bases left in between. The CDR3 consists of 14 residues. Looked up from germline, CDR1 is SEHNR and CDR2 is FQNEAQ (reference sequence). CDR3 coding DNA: TGTGCCAGCAGCTTAGGTACGGACACGACTTTCTACACCTTC. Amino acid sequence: CASSLGTDTTFYTF.